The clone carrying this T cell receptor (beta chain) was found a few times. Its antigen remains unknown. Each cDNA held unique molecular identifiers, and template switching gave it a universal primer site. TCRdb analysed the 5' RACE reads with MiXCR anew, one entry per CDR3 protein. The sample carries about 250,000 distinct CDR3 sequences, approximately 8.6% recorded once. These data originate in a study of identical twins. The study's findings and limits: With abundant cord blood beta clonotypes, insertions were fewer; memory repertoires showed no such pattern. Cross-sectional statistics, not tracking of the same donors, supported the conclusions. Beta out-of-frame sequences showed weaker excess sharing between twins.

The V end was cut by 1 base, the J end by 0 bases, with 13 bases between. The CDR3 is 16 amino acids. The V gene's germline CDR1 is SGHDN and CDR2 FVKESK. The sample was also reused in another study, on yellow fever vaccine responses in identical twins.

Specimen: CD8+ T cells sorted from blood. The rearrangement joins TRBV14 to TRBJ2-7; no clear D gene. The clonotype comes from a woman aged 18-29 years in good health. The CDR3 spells CASSQGGDPFSYEQYF. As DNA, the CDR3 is TGTGCCAGCAGCCAAGGTGGCGACCCGTTCTCCTACGAGCAGTACTTC.